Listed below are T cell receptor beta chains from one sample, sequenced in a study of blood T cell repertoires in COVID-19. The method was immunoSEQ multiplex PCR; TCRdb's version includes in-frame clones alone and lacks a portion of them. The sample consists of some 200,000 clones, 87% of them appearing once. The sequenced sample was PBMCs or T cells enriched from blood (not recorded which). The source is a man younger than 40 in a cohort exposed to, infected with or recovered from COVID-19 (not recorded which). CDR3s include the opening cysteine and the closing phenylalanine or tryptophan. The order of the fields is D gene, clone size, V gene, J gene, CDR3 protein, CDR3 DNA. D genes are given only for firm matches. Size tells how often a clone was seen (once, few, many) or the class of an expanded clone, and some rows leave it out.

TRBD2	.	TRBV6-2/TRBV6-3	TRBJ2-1	CASRPLLASSYNEQFF	TGTGCCAGCAGGCCTTTACTAGCGTCCTCCTACAATGAGCAGTTCTTC
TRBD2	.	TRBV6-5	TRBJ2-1	CASRVLAGGNEQFF	TGTGCCAGCAGGGTACTAGCGGGGGGGAATGAGCAGTTCTTC
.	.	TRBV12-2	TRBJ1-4	CASRLIGRNEKLFF	TGTGCAAGTCGCTTAATTGGCAGGAATGAAAAACTGTTTTTT
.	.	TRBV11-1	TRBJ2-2	CASSLDEGRTGELFF	TGTGCCAGCAGCTTGGATGAAGGGAGGACCGGGGAGCTGTTTTTT
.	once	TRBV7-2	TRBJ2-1	CASSLMNAYNEQFF	TGTGCCAGCAGCTTAATGAACGCGTACAATGAGCAGTTCTTC
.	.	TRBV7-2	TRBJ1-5	CASSPTYRQGNQPQHF	TGTGCCAGCAGCCCCACATATCGACAGGGCAATCAGCCCCAGCATTTT
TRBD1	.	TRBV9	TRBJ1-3	CASSGGQGALGNTIYF	TGTGCCAGCAGCGGTGGACAGGGGGCGCTTGGAAACACCATATATTTT
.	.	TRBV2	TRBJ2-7	CASRGGVLYEQYF	TGTGCCAGCAGAGGAGGGGTACTTTACGAGCAGTACTTC
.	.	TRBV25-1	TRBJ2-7	CASSGAQVPGVQYF	TGTGCCAGCAGTGGTGCTCAGGTCCCAGGGGTACAGTACTTC
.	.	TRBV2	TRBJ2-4	CASRRGTQGRNIQYF	TGTGCCAGCAGAAGGGGGACCCAAGGCAGAAACATTCAGTACTTC
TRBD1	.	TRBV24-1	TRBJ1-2	CATSDSRQGGGYTF	TGTGCCACCAGTGATTCACGACAGGGTGGAGGCTACACCTTC
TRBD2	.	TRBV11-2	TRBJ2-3	CASSLAGTSEYTDTQYF	TGTGCCAGCAGCTTAGCAGGGACTAGCGAATACACAGATACGCAGTATTTT
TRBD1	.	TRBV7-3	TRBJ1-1	CASSSHLRQGRGTEAFF	TGTGCCAGCAGCTCCCATCTCAGACAGGGGAGAGGAACTGAAGCTTTCTTT
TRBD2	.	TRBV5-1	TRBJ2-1	CASSALLADSYNEQFF	TGCGCCAGCAGCGCCCTACTAGCGGACTCCTACAATGAGCAGTTCTTC
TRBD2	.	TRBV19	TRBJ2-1	CASSPSALTSGRAGSGNEQFF	TGTGCCAGTAGTCCGTCGGCACTAACTAGCGGGAGGGCCGGATCGGGCAATGAGCAGTTCTTC
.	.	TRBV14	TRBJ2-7	CASSPLGLGTYEQYF	TGTGCCAGCAGCCCCCTCGGACTGGGCACCTACGAGCAGTACTTC
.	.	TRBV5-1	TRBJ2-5	CASSLAKGEGPETQYF	TGCGCCAGCAGCTTGGCCAAAGGCGAGGGCCCTGAGACCCAGTACTTC
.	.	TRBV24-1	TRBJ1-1	CATSDHGTGKAEAFF	TGTGCCACCAGTGATCACGGTACAGGGAAGGCTGAAGCTTTCTTT
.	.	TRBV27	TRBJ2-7	CASSDRRLLSSYEQYF	TGTGCCAGCAGCGATAGGAGACTCCTATCCTCCTACGAGCAGTACTTC
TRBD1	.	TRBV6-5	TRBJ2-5	CASSKPGQGPKTQYF	TGTGCCAGCAGTAAGCCGGGACAGGGGCCGAAGACCCAGTACTTC
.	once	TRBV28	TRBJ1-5	CASSLGGILSNQPQHF	TGTGCCAGCAGTTTGGGAGGGATCCTTAGCAATCAGCCCCAGCATTTT
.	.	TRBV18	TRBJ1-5	CASSPSLAGQNNQPQHF	TGTGCCAGCTCACCTTCGTTAGCAGGACAGAACAATCAGCCCCAGCATTTT
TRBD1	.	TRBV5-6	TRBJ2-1	CASSWTGYNEQFF	TGTGCCAGCAGCTGGACAGGTTACAATGAGCAGTTCTTC
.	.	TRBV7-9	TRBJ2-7	CASSTQPRARGVGYEQYF	TGTGCCAGCAGCACTCAACCCCGGGCCAGGGGAGTCGGCTACGAGCAGTACTTC
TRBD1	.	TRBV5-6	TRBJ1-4	CASSLPQGDEKLFF	TGTGCCAGCAGCTTGCCTCAGGGGGATGAAAAACTGTTTTTT
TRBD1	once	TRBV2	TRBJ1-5	CASSYQGQGNQPQHF	TGTGCCAGCAGCTATCAGGGACAGGGTAATCAGCCCCAGCATTTT
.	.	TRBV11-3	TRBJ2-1	CASSLQGLRPFF	TGTGCCAGCAGCTTACAGGGTCTCAGGCCGTTCTTC
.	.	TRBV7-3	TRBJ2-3	CASSLTGRGGISTDTQYF	TGTGCCAGCAGCTTAACGGGGCGGGGCGGGATTAGCACAGATACGCAGTATTTT
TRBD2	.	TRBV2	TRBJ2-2	CASTLLGLVRTGELFF	TGTGCCAGCACCCTCCTGGGACTAGTTCGCACCGGGGAGCTGTTTTTT
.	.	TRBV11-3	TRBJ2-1	CASSPQAGNNEQFF	TGTGCCAGCAGCCCTCAAGCGGGTAACAATGAGCAGTTCTTC
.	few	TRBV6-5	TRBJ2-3	CASSYSVSTTTDTQYF	TGTGCCAGCAGTTACTCGGTCTCGACAACCACAGATACGCAGTATTTT
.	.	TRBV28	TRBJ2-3	CASSPEHNTQYF	TGTGCCAGCAGTCCCGAACATAACACGCAGTATTTT
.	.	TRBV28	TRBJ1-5	CASSPNPRGYQPQHF	TGTGCCAGCAGTCCAAACCCCAGAGGATATCAGCCCCAGCATTTT
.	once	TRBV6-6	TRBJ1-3	CASSPTGRGNTIYF	TGTGCCAGCAGTCCTACAGGGCGTGGAAACACCATATATTTT
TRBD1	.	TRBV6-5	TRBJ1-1	CASSSQGGDTEAFF	TGTGCCAGCAGTTCCCAGGGGGGAGACACTGAAGCTTTCTTT